This T cell receptor (beta chain) was sequenced for a study of response to subunit inactivated influenza vaccine (dated by TCRdb to 2016 to 2018). With regard to the full study: Deep quantitative T cell receptor repertoire profiling was used in the study to track responses to a trivalent subunit inactivated influenza vaccine.

The library relied on RT-PCR. The instrument given in TCRdb is Illumina HiSeq 2500. TCRdb applied fastp at Q25 and MiXCR to the public reads, then kept only in-frame beta chains. Rows are unified per CDR3 protein, each entry keeping the most common DNA and genes. For this sample there are approximately 520,000 distinct CDR3 sequences; about 17% appear just once. Clones ranked in the top ten supply about 3% of the sample. The count of this clonotype is one. The clone's antigen remains unknown. No qualities accompany the bases; no much larger clone lies one base away. Evidence from one read is weak. The junction shows trimming of 5 bases on V and 4 bases on J, plus 15 bases between the germline ends. The CDR3, cysteine through phenylalanine, is 14 amino acids long. Only the CDR3 part of the read is kept: 42 bases, read in frame from the first base. CDR1 and CDR2 are read off the germline V gene as LGHNA and YNFKEQ.

The paper as a whole reports these results and caveats: The authors suggested that each seasonal influenza vaccination may recruit only a limited number of new T cells.

The source material was CD4+ T cells sorted from PBMCs, sampled approximately 25 months after vaccination. The receptor was isolated from a man in his fifties or sixties who received an inactivated influenza vaccine. Donor details come from another sample of the same person, matched by shared clones. The sequence is built from TRBV4-2 and TRBJ2-7, and TRBD2 may be the D gene, going by 5 matching bases. The base sequence is TGTGCCAGCAGCTCCAAGATAACGGGGTACGAGCAGTACTTC. Its product reads: CASSSKITGYEQYF.